Below are 30 T cell receptor beta chains sequenced from a single sample in a study of T-cell memory formation after mild COVID-19. Each CDR3 protein is one row after TCRdb ran MiXCR on the 5' RACE reads. This table holds hundreds of thousands of distinct CDR3 sequences, about 22% found once. The sample comprised PBMCs or a T cell subset sorted from them (not recorded which). These receptor sequences come from an adult woman who had mild COVID-19 (a few samples of this study predate the infection). Cell type and time point are not known.

The chain couples TRBV12-5 to TRBJ2-7; weak D call: TRBD1 (6 bases). Germline loops: CDR1 LGHNT, CDR2 FRNRAP. Trimming stripped 8 bases from V and 5 bases from J, with 16 bases between. CDR3 size: 13 residues. CDR3: CASKWTRGHEQYF. The DNA for the CDR3 is TGTGCTAGTAAATGGACCAGGGGCCACGAGCAGTACTTC.

The CDR3 DNA is TGTGCCAGCAGCTTGTCGGGAGCCGCAGCCCAAGAGACCCAGTACTTC. Translation: CASSLSGAAAQETQYF. The rearrangement joins TRBV7-2 to TRBJ2-5; tentative D call: TRBD2 (6 bases). The ends were cut back, 3 bases at V and 1 base at J, with 15 bases in the middle. The germline CDR1 and CDR2 sequences are SGHTA and FQGNSA. The CDR3 loop spans 16 amino acids.

The table lists this clonotype with a few counts. The chain employs TRBV5-1 and TRBJ2-2; D is possibly TRBD2 (6 bases). The CDR3 contains 15 residues. CDR1 SGHRS and CDR2 YFSETQ come from the germline V gene. Trimming cost V 0 bases and J 3 bases, with 9 bases left between them. For the CDR3, the DNA is TGCGCCAGCAGCTTGGCTTGGGGGGACACCGGGGAGCTGTTTTTT. Protein sequence: CASSLAWGDTGELFF. The variable domain in full, completed from reference TRBV5-1 and TRBJ2-2, reads KAGVTQTPRYLIKTRGQQVTLSCSPISGHRSVSWYQQTPGQGLQFLFEYFSETQRNKGNFPGRFSGRQFSNSRSEMNVSTLELGDSALYLCASSLAWGDTGELFFGEGSRLTVL.

This clonotype was seen a handful of times. The V and J genes are TRBV6-7 and TRBJ2-6, with D uncertain. TRBV6-7 is classed as an ORF, of uncertain function. V was clipped by 6 bases and J by 2 bases, with 8 bases between them. The CDR3 spans 14 residues. The CDR3 is CASSYTPGANVLTF. The DNA for the CDR3 is TGTGCCAGCAGCTACACCCCTGGGGCCAACGTCCTGACTTTC.

The V and J genes are TRBV15 and TRBJ2-5, with D perhaps matching TRBD1 (5 bases). Germline-derived CDR1 and CDR2 are LNHNV and YYDKDF (reference sequence). Trimming shortened V by 3 bases and J by 5 bases, and 10 bases separated the two germline ends. The CDR3 is 13 amino acids. CDR3 nucleotide sequence: TGTGCCACCAGCAGGACAGTTCGGGAGACCCAGTACTTC. Translation gives CATSRTVRETQYF.

In the case of this clonotype: One base away lies a much larger clone, so this may be a sequencing read error. The genes are TRBV5-6 and TRBJ2-1, with 10 bases matching TRBD2. The ends lost 6 bases at V and 10 bases at J; junction bases unmatched: 13. CDR3 length equals 15 residues. CDR1 is SGHDT, CDR2 YYEEEE, per germline. CDR3 protein: CASTSLAGSTKEQFF. CDR3 in DNA: TGTGCCAGCACCTCACTAGCGGGGTCCACAAAGGAGCAGTTCTTC. The full variable domain, with the rest looked up from reference TRBV5-6 and TRBJ2-1, is DAGVTQSPTHLIKTRGQQVTLRCSPKSGHDTVSWYQQALGQGPQFIFQYYEEEERQRGNFPDRFSGHQFPNYSSELNVNALLLGDSALYLCASTSLAGSTKEQFFGPGTRLTVL.

The sample holds a few counts of this clonotype. J is TRBJ2-5 and V is TRBV14; tentatively, D is TRBD2 (6 bases). Germline CDR1 and CDR2: SGHDN and FVKESK. With 3 bases removed from V and 5 bases from J, the gap between germline ends came to 10 bases. This CDR3 has 13 residues. In nucleotides, the CDR3 is TGTGCCAGCAGCCACGGGGGAGTGGAGACCCAGTACTTC. Translating it yields CASSHGGVETQYF.

The chain carries TRBV3-1 and TRBJ1-2; 8 nucleotides agree with TRBD1. The CDR3 spans 17 residues. CDR1 is LGHDT, CDR2 YNNKEL, per germline (reference sequence). The V segment lost 3 bases and the J segment 0 bases; nucleotides outside the gene matches: 9. The CDR3 coding sequence is TGTGCCAGCAGCCATACGCTCAGGGGGCCCACTAACTATGGCTACACCTTC. Protein sequence: CASSHTLRGPTNYGYTF.

The chain combines TRBV11-3 with TRBJ2-7; no clear D gene. Germline loops: CDR1 SGHNT, CDR2 YENEEA. This CDR3 is 11 amino acids long. The V and J ends lost 5 bases and 8 bases respectively, with 10 bases between them. The CDR3 is CASSLMFQQYF. In DNA form, the CDR3 reads TGTGCCAGCAGCCTGATGTTTCAGCAGTACTTC. Supplemented by reference TRBV11-3 and TRBJ2-7, the full variable domain reads EAGVVQSPRYKIIEKKQPVAFWCNPISGHNTLYWYLQNLGQGPELLIRYENEEAVDDSQLPKDRFSAERLKGVDSTLKIQPAELGDSAVYLCASSLMFQQYFGPGTRLTVT.

V usage is TRBV7-2 and J usage is TRBJ2-2; 9 bases line up with TRBD2. Germline trimming cut 1 base from V and 4 bases from J; bases unmatched to any gene: 7. This CDR3 is 17 amino acids long. The germline V gene has CDR1 SGHTA and CDR2 FQGNSA. CDR3 in DNA: TGTGCCAGCAGCTTAGGGGTAATGACTAGCGGCACCGGGGAGCTGTTTTTT. Its translation is CASSLGVMTSGTGELFF.

The table lists this clonotype with a few counts. The CDR3, as DNA: TGTGCCAGCAGCGCGGACGGATTCTTACTGTCTTATGGCTACACCTTC. Its translation: CASSADGFLLSYGYTF. The rearrangement links TRBV7-2 to TRBJ1-2; D unclear. Trimming removed 5 bases at V and 5 bases at J, with 21 bases between. The CDR3 covers 16 residues. CDR1 and CDR2 (germline): SGHTA, FQGNSA.

The V gene is TRBV16, the J gene TRBJ1-6; 10 bases map to TRBD1. Germline V gives CDR1 KGHSY, CDR2 FQNENV. The junction had 7 bases not matched to a gene; V was cut back by 4 bases and J by 10 bases. This CDR3 is built from 15 residues. The CDR3 here is CASSPRTGGNSPLHF. The CDR3 DNA reads as TGTGCCAGCAGCCCGCGGACAGGGGGAAACTCACCCCTCCACTTT.

This clonotype was seen a handful of times. The J gene is TRBJ2-2, the V gene TRBV4-1; no clear D gene. Trimming removed 1 base at V and 7 bases at J, with 19 bases between. CDR1 and CDR2 (germline): MGHRA, YSYEKL. The CDR3 contains 17 residues. In DNA, the CDR3 is TGCGCCAGCAGCCAAGGGGTACTGATGCAGCTTCGCGGGGAGCTGTTTTTT. Encoded protein: CASSQGVLMQLRGELFF.

The genes are TRBV14 and TRBJ1-5; no clear D gene. The germline CDR1 and CDR2 sequences are SGHDN and FVKESK. The CDR3 runs 13 residues. Deletions cut 1 base from V and 3 bases from J, with 4 bases between. CDR3 bases: TGTGCCAGCAGCCAAGCGCCCAATCAGCCCCAGCATTTT. Its translation is CASSQAPNQPQHF.

The chain carries TRBV20-1 and TRBJ2-3, with TRBD2 identical over 8 bases. Germline CDR1 DFQATT, CDR2 SNEGSKA (reference sequence). After removal of 0 bases from V and 6 bases from J, the junction contained 8 bases not matched to a gene. The CDR3 contains 15 residues. The CDR3 DNA reads TGCAGTGCTAGAGATTTGAGCGGGAGTGCGGATACGCAGTATTTT. Its translation: CSARDLSGSADTQYF.

The rearrangement joins TRBV19 to TRBJ2-2; perhaps TRBD2 as D (5 bases). The CDR3 spans 15 residues. Germline V gives CDR1 LNHDA, CDR2 SQIVND (reference sequence). The V end lost 6 bases, the J end lost 1 base, and 12 bases lay between the germline ends. The CDR3 nucleotides are TGTGCCAGTAGGCGGACTGGGGAGAACACCGGGGAGCTGTTTTTT. This encodes CASRRTGENTGELFF.

This clonotype was seen a handful of times. This rearrangement joins TRBV12-3 or TRBV12-4 to TRBJ1-1; D gene ambiguous. The V end lost 2 bases, the J end lost 2 bases, and 15 bases lay between the germline ends. This CDR3 is built from 16 residues. CDR3 in amino acids: CASSLPTVTLNTEAFF. Written as DNA, the CDR3 is TGTGCCAGCAGTTTACCGACGGTGACCCTAAACACTGAAGCTTTCTTT.

This clonotype was recorded only once. The junction differs from germline at one of its ends, possibly a read error. The chain is built from TRBV19 and TRBJ1-5; 7 bases align to TRBD1. CDR3 length equals 12 residues. The germline gives CDR1 LNHDA, CDR2 SQIVND (reference sequence). For the CDR3, the DNA is TGTGCCAGTCTAGGGGGCAACCAGCCCCAGCATTTT. Its protein is CASLGGNQPQHF. Full variable domain (outside the CDR3, taken from reference TRBV19 and TRBJ1-5): DGGITQSPKYLFRKEGQNVTLSCEQNLNHDAMYWYRQDPGQGLRLIYYSQIVNDFQKGDIAEGYSVSREKKESFPLTVTSAQKNPTAFYLCASLGGNQPQHFGDGTRLSIL.

This clonotype was counted a few times. The J gene is TRBJ1-2, the V gene TRBV7-9; D call uncertain. Between the trimmed V and J ends, which lost 1 base and 3 bases, there was a span of 9 bases. This CDR3 contains 14 residues. In germline, CDR1 is SEHNR, CDR2 FQNEAQ (reference sequence). This CDR3 is CASSLGAQYYGYTF. CDR3 bases: TGTGCCAGCAGCTTAGGGGCGCAATACTATGGCTACACCTTC.

The chain carries TRBV20-1 and TRBJ2-4, with D uncertain. Per germline, CDR1 DFQATT and CDR2 SNEGSKA (reference sequence). V dropped 1 base and J dropped 8 bases, with 18 bases sitting between them. This CDR3 contains 15 residues. This CDR3 reads CSARGPVLSRDIQYF. Written as DNA, the CDR3 is TGCAGTGCTAGAGGACCGGTCCTTAGTAGGGACATTCAGTACTTC.

This clonotype showed up just once. The chain carries TRBV6-1 and TRBJ1-3; 9 bases fit TRBD1. The CDR3 extends over 13 amino acids. The trim removed 10 bases at V and 3 bases at J, leaving 4 bases unmatched. Germline CDR1 and CDR2: MNHNS and SASEGT. This CDR3 reads CAIQGAGGNTIYF. CDR3 DNA sequence: TGTGCCATACAGGGGGCTGGTGGAAACACCATATATTTT.

This clonotype showed up just a few times. This chain uses TRBV12-3 or TRBV12-4 with TRBJ1-2, with D possibly matching TRBD1 (6 bases). This CDR3 spans 15 amino acids. Trimming removed 6 bases at V and 3 bases at J, with 17 bases between. The CDR3 DNA is TGTGCCAGCAGCCCCCTCGGGGGCCCTCACTATGGCTACACCTTC. Protein sequence: CASSPLGGPHYGYTF.

This clonotype showed up just a few times. Here the CDR3 DNA reads TGTGCCATCAAAACACGCGGGGACCTTAGCTCTGGGGCCAACGTCCTGACTTTC. It codes for CAIKTRGDLSSGANVLTF. The V call is TRBV27, the J call TRBJ2-6, with D maybe TRBD2 (6 bases). The CDR3 has 18 amino acids. Per germline, CDR1 MNHEY and CDR2 SMNVEV (reference sequence). V was shortened by 10 bases and J by 0 bases, with 22 bases between the two germline ends.

This clonotype was detected a few times. The chain carries TRBV7-8 and TRBJ1-2; TRBD1 matches at 8 bases. Per germline, CDR1 SGHVS and CDR2 FQNEAQ. Trimming at V came to 1 base and at J to 8 bases, leaving 9 bases not matched to a gene. The CDR3 totals 15 residues. The CDR3 nucleotides are TGTGCCAGCAGCTTAGGGCCGACAGGGGCTAACGGCTACACCTTC. It encodes CASSLGPTGANGYTF.

This clonotype was counted a few times. V and J are TRBV9 and TRBJ2-5; TRBD1 agrees at 7 bases. The germline CDR1 and CDR2 sequences are SGDLS and YYNGEE. This CDR3 region has 15 residues. The junction had 10 bases not matched to a gene; V was cut back by 3 bases and J by 5 bases. The CDR3 is CASSGTGEPGETQYF. CDR3 coding DNA: TGTGCCAGCAGCGGTACAGGGGAGCCCGGGGAGACCCAGTACTTC.

This clonotype appeared a few times. CDR3 protein: CASSQDHFPNTEAFF. The CDR3 DNA reads TGCGCCAGCAGCCAAGATCACTTCCCGAACACTGAAGCTTTCTTT. V is TRBV4-1 and J is TRBJ1-1; D gene unclear. The ends were cut back, 0 bases at V and 1 base at J, with 9 bases in the middle. Germline CDR1 MGHRA, CDR2 YSYEKL. CDR3 size: 15 residues.

This clonotype was counted a few times. The chain is built from TRBV5-4 and TRBJ2-1; TRBD1 agrees at 7 bases. Germline-derived CDR1 and CDR2 are SGHNT and YYREEE (reference sequence). V lost 1 base to trimming and J lost 5 bases; unmatched junction nucleotides: 3. CDR3 length: 14 residues. The CDR3 protein is CASSLKGANNEQFF. The CDR3 region has the DNA TGTGCCAGCAGCTTGAAGGGGGCCAACAATGAGCAGTTCTTC.

The chain combines TRBV15 with TRBJ2-7, with a possible D match to TRBD1 (6 bases). The V gene lost 0 bases and the J gene lost 1 base, with 10 bases spanning the gap. Germline-derived CDR1 and CDR2 are LNHNV and YYDKDF (reference sequence). This CDR3 is 15 amino acids long. The CDR3 coding sequence is TGTGCCACCAGCAGAGATTCGGACAGATCCTACGAGCAGTACGTC. This translates into CATSRDSDRSYEQYV.

The genes are TRBV7-2 and TRBJ1-1; 9 nucleotides line up with TRBD1. There are 15 residues in the CDR3. Germline V gives CDR1 SGHTA, CDR2 FQGNSA. V trimming: 3 bases; J trimming: 4 bases; junction bases outside the gene matches: 6. DNA of the CDR3: TGTGCCAGCAGCTTGGGGGACAGGGTGGTCACTGAAGCTTTCTTT. This encodes CASSLGDRVVTEAFF.

Concerning this clonotype itself: One end of the junction is discordant with germline, which a read error may explain. The chain couples TRBV19 to TRBJ2-7; D is perhaps TRBD1 or TRBD2 (5 bases each). Germline V CDR1 and CDR2: LNHDA, SQIVND (reference sequence). The CDR3 runs to 15 residues. The CDR3 nucleotides read TGTGACAGTAGTTCTTCATCGAGGGGTGACTACGAGCAGTACTTC. Protein sequence: CDSSSSSRGDYEQYF.